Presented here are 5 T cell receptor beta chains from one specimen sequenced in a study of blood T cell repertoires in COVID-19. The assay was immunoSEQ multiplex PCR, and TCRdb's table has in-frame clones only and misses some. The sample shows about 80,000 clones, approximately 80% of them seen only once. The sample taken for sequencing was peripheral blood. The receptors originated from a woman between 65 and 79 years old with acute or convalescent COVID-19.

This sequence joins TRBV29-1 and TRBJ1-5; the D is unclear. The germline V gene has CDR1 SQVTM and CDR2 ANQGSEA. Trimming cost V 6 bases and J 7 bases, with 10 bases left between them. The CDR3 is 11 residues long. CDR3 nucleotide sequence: TGCAGCGTCGTCGGGTACCAGCCCCAGCATTTT. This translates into CSVVGYQPQHF.

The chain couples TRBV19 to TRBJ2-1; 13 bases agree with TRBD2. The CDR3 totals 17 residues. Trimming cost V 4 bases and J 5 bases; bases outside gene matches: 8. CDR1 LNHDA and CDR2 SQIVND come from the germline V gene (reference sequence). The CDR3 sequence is CASSKGKGLAGHNEQFF. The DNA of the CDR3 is TGTGCCAGTAGTAAGGGGAAGGGACTAGCGGGACACAATGAGCAGTTCTTC.

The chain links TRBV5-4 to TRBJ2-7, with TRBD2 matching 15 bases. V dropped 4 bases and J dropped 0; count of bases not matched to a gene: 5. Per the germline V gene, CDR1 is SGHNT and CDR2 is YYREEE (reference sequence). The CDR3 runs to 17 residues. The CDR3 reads CASSRGLAGGYSYEQYF. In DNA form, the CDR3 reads TGTGCCAGCAGCCGGGGACTAGCGGGAGGCTACTCCTACGAGCAGTACTTC.

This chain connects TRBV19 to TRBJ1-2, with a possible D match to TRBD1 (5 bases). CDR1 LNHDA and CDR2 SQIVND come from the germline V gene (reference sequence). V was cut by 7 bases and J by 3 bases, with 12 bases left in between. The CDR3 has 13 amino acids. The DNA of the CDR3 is TGTGCCAGTAAGCGCGGGGGTGACTATGGCTACACCTTC. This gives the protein CASKRGGDYGYTF.

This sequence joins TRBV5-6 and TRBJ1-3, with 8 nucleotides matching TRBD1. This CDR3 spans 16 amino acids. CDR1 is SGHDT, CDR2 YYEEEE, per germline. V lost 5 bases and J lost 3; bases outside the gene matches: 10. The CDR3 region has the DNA TGTGCCAGCAGTCAGGAAACAGGGGGATTTGGAAACACCATATATTTT. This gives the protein CASSQETGGFGNTIYF.